This TCR beta chain was sequenced during a study of early T cells in non-severe SARS-CoV-2 infection. Study at large: The authors sequenced bulk RNA from unsorted whole blood, leaving chains unpaired. General study results and limits: Missing private and CD4 specificities, VDJdb matching favored anti-spike CD8 responses.

This clonotype was observed a few times. Its target is not known. The CDR3 runs to 13 residues. V gave up 2 bases and J gave up 2 bases, with 5 bases separating them. Per the germline V gene, CDR1 is SGHDN and CDR2 is FVKESK. cDNA molecules, individually, were tagged with unique molecular identifiers. TCRdb independently ran MiXCR on the 5' RACE reads; one entry per CDR3 protein. The sample consists of around 58,000 distinct CDR3 sequences, 4.9% of them appearing once. The sequenced material came from whole blood. The TCR was taken from an adult who was a healthcare worker with PCR-confirmed SARS-CoV-2 infection or an uninfected control (not recorded which). The chain joins TRBV14 to TRBJ2-3, with no clear D. This CDR3 reads CASSQRDTDTQYF. DNA for the CDR3: TGTGCCAGCAGCCAAAGAGACACAGATACGCAGTATTTT.